Below, one TCR beta chain is given with its context. Its antigen is undetermined. The data derive from a study of blood T cells in healthy people across ages. Findings of the study overall: It was the long-lived donors that had more naive CD4+ cells and higher diversity than aged donors. Researchers said unsorted PBMCs prevented a conclusive naive versus antigen-experienced comparison.

Together with a sample-barcoded 5' primer, a J-beta primer mix was included in a second PCR lasting roughly 6 to 12 cycles. MiXCR, applied by TCRdb to the 5' RACE reads, yields one record per CDR3 protein. The sample records around 620,000 distinct CDR3 sequences, 27% being singletons. Per germline, CDR1 KGHDR and CDR2 SFDVKD. This CDR3 comprises 17 residues. Germline trimming cut 4 bases from V and 3 bases from J; bases unmatched to any gene: 11. The sample comprised blood. The chain carries TRBV24-1 and TRBJ2-1, with 7 nucleotides matching TRBD1. The TCR sequence derives from a woman in her sixties or seventies in good health. This CDR3 reads CATSDLSTGTDYNEQFF. As DNA, the CDR3 is TGTGCCACCAGTGACTTATCGACTGGGACAGACTACAATGAGCAGTTCTTC.